Listed below are T cell receptor beta chains from one sample, sequenced in a study of graft-versus-host responses after intestinal transplantation. These TCRs are of unknown antigen specificity. Clones were sequenced by immunoSEQ multiplex PCR, and TCRdb holds only the in-frame ones, with some missing. The sample yields tens of thousands of clones, approximately 96% seen once. The starting material was unstimulated CD8+ T cells sorted from spleen or lymph node cells, obtained before intestinal transplant. The receptors come from a human donor who received an intestinal transplant. The CDR3 runs from the conserved cysteine through the conserved F or W. Each record gives: V gene, J gene, CDR3 protein.

TRBV30	TRBJ2-5	CAWSVLSDQETQYF
TRBV6-1	TRBJ1-6	CASSEPVWGDSSYNSPLHF
TRBV5-1	TRBJ2-3	CASSPDGTSGYSSTDTQYF
TRBV4-1	TRBJ2-1	CASSQDHAGSSYNEQFF
TRBV6-5	TRBJ1-1	CASSYYENTEAFF
TRBV20-1	TRBJ1-2	CTNSGAGGYTF
TRBV7-3	TRBJ1-2	CASSLKLFGAGDGYTF
TRBV6-5	TRBJ2-3	CASTRALTTDTQYF
TRBV2	TRBJ1-1	CASREPGTGAYTEAFF
TRBV10-1	TRBJ1-1	CASSVFGREDTEAFF
TRBV5-1	TRBJ2-1	CASRRGVTGQFF
TRBV27	TRBJ1-5	CASSIQGAGNQPQHF
TRBV9	TRBJ2-1	CASSASYTGVGVGEQFF
TRBV9	TRBJ2-5	CASSVVGGGEETQYF
TRBV6-5	TRBJ2-7	CASSLVAGDIYEQYF